The rows below give T cell receptor beta chains drawn from one sample of a study of shared clonotypes between healthy human individuals. Sequencing used immunoSEQ multiplex PCR; TCRdb keeps in-frame clones, though not all of them. Of about 470,000 clones in the sample, around 79% were seen once. Sequenced sample: PBMCs. All receptors derive from a woman in her forties in good health. Some clones in this sample may be carry-over from other donors' samples. CDR3s include the opening cysteine and the closing phenylalanine or tryptophan. A D gene is named only where the DNA matches it firmly. A row's size may be missing; if present it is once, few, many or a size class.

d_gene	abundance	j_gene	v_gene	CDR3nt	CDR3aa
TRBD1	NA	TRBJ1-3	TRBV7-2	TGTGCCAGCAGATTAAGGACAGGGGATGGAAACACCATATATTTT	CASRLRTGDGNTIYF
NA	NA	TRBJ1-2	TRBV11-2	TGTGCCAGCAGCCCCGACAGTATGAGCTATGGCTACACCTTC	CASSPDSMSYGYTF
TRBD2	NA	TRBJ2-1	TRBV7-9	TGTGCCAGCAGCGCGGGACTAGCCTATGAGCAGTTCTTC	CASSAGLAYEQFF
TRBD1	once	TRBJ2-1	TRBV11-2	TGTGCCAGCAGCTTATTGCCCCGGGGGACAGGGGAGGCCTACAATGAGCAGTTCTTC	CASSLLPRGTGEAYNEQFF
TRBD1	NA	TRBJ2-6	TRBV19	TGTGCCAGTAGTAAGACAGGGACTGGGGCCAACGTCCTGACTTTC	CASSKTGTGANVLTF
TRBD2	NA	TRBJ2-5	TRBV28	TGTGCCAGCAGTCTCCCAACTAGCGGGAGTCGTGAGACCCAGTACTTC	CASSLPTSGSRETQYF
NA	NA	TRBJ1-5	TRBV2	TGTGCCAGCAGTGGAGAGAGTGGCAATCAGCCCCAGCATTTT	CASSGESGNQPQHF
NA	NA	TRBJ2-1	TRBV18	TGTGCCAGCTCCCAAGACGTATTGAGCTCCTACAATGAGCAGTTCTTC	CASSQDVLSSYNEQFF
NA	NA	TRBJ2-1	TRBV29-1	TGCAGCGTTGAAGTAGGGAAGGTAGGGAATGAGCAGTTCTTC	CSVEVGKVGNEQFF
NA	NA	TRBJ1-3	TRBV28	TGTGCCAGCAGCCGAGTGAACACCATATATTTT	CASSRVNTIYF
TRBD1	NA	TRBJ2-7	TRBV5-1	TGCGCCAGCAGCTTGGGGCGTGGCAGGGGGCAACGGGGAGACGAGCAGTACTTC	CASSLGRGRGQRGDEQYF
NA	NA	TRBJ2-7	TRBV30	TGTGCCTGGAGTAAAGGGTCGCGGTACGAGCAGTACTTC	CAWSKGSRYEQYF
NA	NA	TRBJ1-2	TRBV28	TGTGCCAGCAGTTCAGGGGACTATGGCTACACCTTC	CASSSGDYGYTF
NA	NA	TRBJ1-1	TRBV29-1	TGCAGCGTTGGGACAGTTGATTACACTGAAGCTTTCTTT	CSVGTVDYTEAFF
NA	NA	TRBJ1-5	TRBV19	TGTGCCAGTAGTATAGTCGGGACCCCTATCGTGCATTTT	CASSIVGTPIVHF
TRBD2	NA	TRBJ2-7	TRBV6-5	TGTGCCAGCAGTTACCGCCGGGAGGGCCCCTACGAGCAGTACTTC	CASSYRREGPYEQYF
NA	NA	TRBJ2-3	TRBV18	TGTGCCAGCTCACCATCCGTGGGTGGCACAGATACGCAGTATTTT	CASSPSVGGTDTQYF
NA	NA	TRBJ2-2	TRBV5-3	TGTGCCAGAAGCAACCCGTGGGGCACCGGGGAGCTGTTTTTT	CARSNPWGTGELFF
TRBD1	NA	TRBJ1-4	TRBV25-1	TGTGCCAGCACGACAGGGGCGACTTCGGGCGGATGGGAAAAACTGTTTTTT	CASTTGATSGGWEKLFF
NA	NA	TRBJ2-1	TRBV7-3	TGTGCCAGCAGCTTAAGTCCAGGACTTCAATACAATGAGCAGTTCTTC	CASSLSPGLQYNEQFF
NA	NA	TRBJ1-1	TRBV18	TGTGCCAGCGCACGACGGGAGAACACTGAAGCTTTCTTT	CASARRENTEAFF
NA	NA	TRBJ1-2	TRBV5-1	TGCGCCAGCAGCTTGGCCTTGGAAAACTATGGCTACACCTTC	CASSLALENYGYTF
TRBD2	NA	TRBJ2-5	TRBV7-8	TGTGCCAGCAGCCCCGGGACTAGCGGGAGATTCCAAGAGACCCAGTACTTC	CASSPGTSGRFQETQYF
NA	NA	TRBJ2-3	TRBV7-2	TGTGCCAGCAGCTTAGACCAAGATACGCAGTATTTT	CASSLDQDTQYF
NA	NA	TRBJ2-5	TRBV6-1	TGTGCCAGCAGTGACAGGGTTTGGGAGACCCAGTACTTC	CASSDRVWETQYF
NA	NA	TRBJ2-7	TRBV15	TGTGCCACCAGCAGTTTCCGACAAAGCTCCTACGAGCAGTACTTC	CATSSFRQSSYEQYF
TRBD1	NA	TRBJ2-5	TRBV6-6	TGTGCCAGCAGTTATCAGGGGGTGGGGGAGACCCAGTACTTC	CASSYQGVGETQYF
NA	NA	TRBJ2-3	TRBV7-8	TGTGCCAGCAGCCCCCGGGGCCCACTCCGGGGGAGCACAGATACGCAGTATTTT	CASSPRGPLRGSTDTQYF
TRBD1	NA	TRBJ2-7	TRBV30	TGTGCCTGGAGTGTAGATTACAGGGGGCAGGGGGAGCAGTACTTC	CAWSVDYRGQGEQYF
NA	NA	TRBJ2-7	TRBV5-5	TGTGCCAGCAGCAGAACAGGGCAAGTTGTGTCCTACGAGCAGTACTTC	CASSRTGQVVSYEQYF
NA	NA	TRBJ2-7	TRBV11-2	TGTGCCAGCAGCTCTAGCTGGGGCACCTACGAGCAGTACTTC	CASSSSWGTYEQYF
NA	many	TRBJ1-2	TRBV9	TGTGCCAGCAGCGTAGATAGGGGTTCGAAGGGCTACACCTTC	CASSVDRGSKGYTF
NA	NA	TRBJ2-1	TRBV28	TGTGCCAGCAGTCCCCGGGTCGGGGCAACCGGGGATTTGGAGCAGTTCTTC	CASSPRVGATGDLEQFF
NA	NA	TRBJ1-2	TRBV29-1	TGCAGCTCCCGGGCCGGCGGGGGCTACACCTTC	CSSRAGGGYTF
NA	NA	TRBJ1-1	TRBV6-5	TGTGCCAGCAGTTGGGGGGACGGAAAGAACACTGAAGCTTTCTTT	CASSWGDGKNTEAFF
NA	NA	TRBJ2-4	TRBV4-1	TGCGCCAGCAGCCAAGATAACCTCTTGGCCATTCAGTACTTC	CASSQDNLLAIQYF
TRBD1	few	TRBJ2-5	TRBV5-6	TGTGCCAGCAGTATGTTGGGGGACAGGGTGGCCCAGTACTTC	CASSMLGDRVAQYF
NA	NA	TRBJ2-7	TRBV5-1	TGCGCCAGCAGCTTGGGACGGAGGGTTGACGGGCAGTACTTC	CASSLGRRVDGQYF
NA	NA	TRBJ2-7	TRBV18	TGTGCCAGCTCACCACTAGCCCAGGGTGGGAGCTACGAGCAGTACTTC	CASSPLAQGGSYEQYF